The 32 T cell receptor beta chains reported below all come from one sample, sequenced in a study of CD8 T cells in Susac syndrome. RNA in amounts of roughly 0.45 to 1 ug was reverse transcribed with random hexamers. Each CDR3 protein gets one entry after TCRdb re-called the immunoSEQ multiplex PCR reads with MiXCR. The sample lists 150,000 to 200,000 distinct CDR3 sequences, approximately 93% occurring once. The sample consisted of CD4+ T cells from PBMCs. Receptors were obtained from a human donor with multiple sclerosis.

This rearrangement joins TRBV29-1 to TRBJ2-6; D remains ambiguous. Germline V CDR1 and CDR2: SQVTM, ANQGSEA. Trimming left V 4 bases short and J 0 bases short, with 7 bases between. The CDR3 is made up of 14 amino acids. The CDR3 sequence is CSVGSDSGANVLTF. The CDR3 DNA reads as TGCAGCGTTGGATCGGACTCTGGGGCCAACGTCCTGACTTTC.

This rearrangement joins TRBV3-1 to TRBJ1-1; D ambiguous. This CDR3 region has 13 residues. Trimming shortened V by 4 bases and J by 4 bases, and 10 bases separated the two germline ends. CDR1 is LGHDT, CDR2 YNNKEL, per germline (reference sequence). CDR3 sequence: CASSPARGTEAFF. CDR3 nucleotides: TGTGCCAGCAGCCCGGCTCGGGGCACTGAAGCTTTCTTT.

The chain couples TRBV20-1 to TRBJ2-7; D is unclear. V lost 2 bases, J lost 3 bases, and 8 bases lay in between. The CDR3 totals 12 residues. The V gene's germline CDR1 is DFQATT and CDR2 SNEGSKA (reference sequence). The CDR3 loop is CSARSSYYEQYF. The DNA of the CDR3 is TGCAGTGCTAGATCCTCCTACTACGAGCAGTACTTC.

The gene calls are TRBV5-1 and TRBJ1-1, with D perhaps TRBD1 (6 bases). The germline V gene encodes CDR1 SGHRS and CDR2 YFSETQ. CDR3 size: 13 residues. V lost 4 bases and J 7 bases, leaving 14 bases between the germline ends. The CDR3 spells CASSPGTRIEAFF. Written as DNA, the CDR3 is TGCGCCAGCAGCCCGGGGACACGGATTGAAGCTTTCTTT.

The chain uses TRBV20-1 and TRBJ2-7; D ambiguous. With 6 bases removed from V and 0 bases from J, the gap between germline ends came to 9 bases. The germline V gene encodes CDR1 DFQATT and CDR2 SNEGSKA (reference sequence). The CDR3 totals 12 residues. The CDR3 bases are TGCAGTGCGCCCAGCGACTCCTACGAGCAGTACTTC. As protein: CSAPSDSYEQYF.

This clonotype was recorded once. The chain combines TRBV30 with TRBJ1-2, with a tentative D call TRBD1 (5 bases). In germline, CDR1 is GTSNPN, CDR2 SVGIG (reference sequence). V was pared by 8 bases and J by 4 bases, with 14 bases between. This CDR3 contains 12 residues. The chain's CDR3 is CAALDGGYGYTF. In DNA, the CDR3 is TGTGCCGCCCTCGACGGGGGCTATGGCTACACCTTC.

The chain carries TRBV4-2 and TRBJ2-2; TRBD2 matches 7 bases. CDR1 and CDR2 (germline): LGHNA, YNFKEQ. CDR3 length equals 15 residues. V shed 1 base, J shed 7 bases, and the junction held 6 bases outside the gene matches. Written as DNA, the CDR3 is TGTGCCAGCAGCCAAGTCTTACGGGAGGTCGGGGAGCTGTTTTTT. As protein: CASSQVLREVGELFF.

This chain links TRBV12-3 or TRBV12-4 with TRBJ2-2; D is unclear. This CDR3 contains 13 residues. Trimming removed 6 bases from V and 5 bases from J, with 10 bases in between. As DNA, the CDR3 is TGTGCCAGCAGGCCCCTGGTTACCGGGGAGCTGTTTTTT. This encodes CASRPLVTGELFF.

The genes are TRBV5-1 and TRBJ2-6; D is undetermined. The CDR3 sequence is 17 residues long. Trimming took off 0 bases at V and 0 bases at J, with 10 bases between the two ends. The germline gives CDR1 SGHRS, CDR2 YFSETQ. This chain's CDR3 is CASSLAASSSGANVLTF. In DNA form, the CDR3 reads TGCGCCAGCAGCTTGGCGGCCAGTAGCTCTGGGGCCAACGTCCTGACTTTC.

This chain connects TRBV29-1 to TRBJ2-6; D unclear. The V gene lost 4 bases and the J gene lost 0 bases, with 4 bases spanning the gap. CDR1 and CDR2 from the germline V gene are SQVTM and ANQGSEA. CDR3 length: 13 residues. The CDR3: CSVALSGANVLTF. As DNA, the CDR3 is TGCAGCGTTGCGCTCTCTGGGGCCAACGTCCTGACTTTC.

CDR3 DNA sequence: TGCGCCAGCAGCCAAGGGCCTTTCTCTGGAAACACCATATATTTT. Protein: CASSQGPFSGNTIYF. The chain couples TRBV4-1 to TRBJ1-3; D is unclear. This CDR3 contains 15 residues. Trimming pared 1 base from V and 0 bases from J, leaving 7 bases between. CDR1 is MGHRA, CDR2 YSYEKL, per germline.

This clonotype was found once. The rearrangement uses TRBV6-1 and TRBJ2-2; D may be TRBD2 (6 bases). The CDR3 has 13 residues. V was clipped by 9 bases and J by 5 bases, with 13 bases between them. Per germline, CDR1 MNHNS and CDR2 SASEGT. The CDR3 DNA follows: TGTGCCAGTAAGACTAGTTGGACCGGGGAGCTGTTTTTT. Protein product: CASKTSWTGELFF.

The chain uses TRBV6-6 and TRBJ2-7; 7 bases match TRBD2. The CDR3 is 13 residues long. The V and J ends lost 0 bases and 6 bases, in that order; junction bases with no gene match: 2. The germline CDR1 and CDR2 sequences are MNHNY and SVGAGI (reference sequence). Written as DNA, the CDR3 is TGTGCCAGCAGTTACTCGGGGAGGGCCGAGCAGTACTTC. Its protein product is CASSYSGRAEQYF.

CDR3 region: CATSDSGQGAYNEQFF. The CDR3 region has the DNA TGTGCCACCAGTGATTCTGGACAGGGGGCTTACAATGAGCAGTTCTTC. The J gene is TRBJ2-1, the V gene TRBV24-1, with 11 bases fitting TRBD1. Germline CDR1 KGHDR, CDR2 SFDVKD. The CDR3 spans 16 residues. V was pared by 2 bases and J by 4 bases, with 3 bases of the junction left unmatched.

The chain couples TRBV20-1 to TRBJ2-1; D unresolved. V was shortened by 7 bases and J by 6 bases, with 19 bases between the two germline ends. Germline V gene data show CDR1 as DFQATT and CDR2 as SNEGSKA (reference sequence). The CDR3 extends over 14 amino acids. As DNA, the CDR3 is TGCAGTGTAAAAGGGCTAATCCTTCTCAATGAGCAGTTCTTC. This encodes CSVKGLILLNEQFF.

This clonotype was counted only a few times. The chain joins TRBV11-2 to TRBJ1-1; possible D gene TRBD1, 5 bases. The germline V gene encodes CDR1 SGHAT and CDR2 FQNNGV. Between the trimmed V and J ends, which lost 5 bases and 1 base, there was a span of 8 bases. This CDR3 contains 13 residues. The CDR3 DNA follows: TGTGCCAGCAGCACCGGGGCGAACACTGAAGCTTTCTTT. Protein: CASSTGANTEAFF.

The genes are TRBV19 and TRBJ2-7, with 9 nucleotides matching TRBD2. V was pared by 7 bases and J by 2 bases, with 9 bases of the junction left unmatched. The V gene's germline CDR1 is LNHDA and CDR2 SQIVND (reference sequence). This CDR3 has 15 residues. The CDR3 DNA follows: TGTGCCAGTAACGCCCGGGCTAGCGGGACCTACGAGCAGTACTTC. Translation: CASNARASGTYEQYF.

The chain couples TRBV21-1 to TRBJ2-2; TRBD1, the table's D call, was not compared with the DNA. TRBV21-1 is designated a pseudogene. The CDR3 has 14 residues. This chain's CDR3 is CAKTGTGNTGELFF. As DNA, the CDR3 is TGTGCCAAGACGGGGACAGGAAACACCGGGGAGCTGTTTTTT.

This chain connects TRBV20-1 to TRBJ1-3; TRBD1 is a possible D gene (6 bases). The CDR3 loop spans 12 amino acids. Germline V lookup: CDR1 DFQATT, CDR2 SNEGSKA (reference sequence). Trimming removed 3 bases at V and 4 bases at J, with 7 bases between. As DNA, the CDR3 is TGCAGTGCTAGCGGACAGGGAAACACCATATATTTT. This sequence encodes CSASGQGNTIYF.

The V gene is TRBV6-5, the J gene TRBJ2-1; D possibly uses TRBD1 or TRBD2 (5 bases each). Germline V CDR1 and CDR2: MNHEY, SVGAGI. The CDR3 length is 19 residues. V was shortened by 0 bases and J by 0 bases, with 18 bases between the two germline ends. CDR3 residues: CASSYSHVSEGNSYNEQFF. CDR3 coding DNA: TGTGCCAGCAGTTACTCGCACGTAAGCGAGGGGAACTCCTACAATGAGCAGTTCTTC.

V gene TRBV29-1 combines with J gene TRBJ1-1, with unresolved D. Germline assignment: CDR1 SQVTM and CDR2 ANQGSEA. Trimming pared 4 bases from V and 8 bases from J, leaving 8 bases between. There are 10 residues in the CDR3. CDR3 sequence: CSVAPFEAFF. The CDR3 DNA reads TGCAGCGTTGCCCCATTCGAAGCTTTCTTT.

In this sample, this clonotype turned up once. The CDR3 DNA is TGTGCCAGCACCCTCCGGGGATCCAATGAGCAGTTCTTC. Its translation: CASTLRGSNEQFF. This chain uses TRBV7-8 with TRBJ2-1, with D possibly matching TRBD2 (5 bases). Deletions cut 7 bases from V and 6 bases from J, with 13 bases between. The CDR3 sequence is 13 residues long. The V gene's germline CDR1 is SGHVS and CDR2 FQNEAQ. The whole variable domain, remainder taken from reference TRBV7-8 and TRBJ2-1, is GAGVSQSPRYKVAKRGQDVALRCDPISGHVSLFWYQQALGQGPEFLTYFQNEAQLDKSGLPSDRFFAERPEGSVSTLKIQRTQQEDSAVYLCASTLRGSNEQFFGPGTRLTVL.

The chain carries TRBV5-6 and TRBJ2-2, with 8 bases aligning to TRBD1. V lost 0 bases, J lost 3 bases, and 4 bases stayed unmatched. Germline V gives CDR1 SGHDT, CDR2 YYEEEE. The CDR3 extends over 16 amino acids. The CDR3 coding sequence is TGTGCCAGCAGCTTGGTGGGCAGGGGGCACACCGGGGAGCTGTTTTTT. Protein product: CASSLVGRGHTGELFF. The entire variable domain, with the rest obtained from reference TRBV5-6 and TRBJ2-2, is as follows: DAGVTQSPTHLIKTRGQQVTLRCSPKSGHDTVSWYQQALGQGPQFIFQYYEEEERQRGNFPDRFSGHQFPNYSSELNVNALLLGDSALYLCASSLVGRGHTGELFFGEGSRLTVL.

This chain links TRBV20-1 with TRBJ2-1, with D perhaps matching TRBD1 (6 bases). Germline-derived CDR1 and CDR2 are DFQATT and SNEGSKA (reference sequence). The V and J ends lost 6 bases and 0 bases respectively, with 15 bases between them. This CDR3 comprises 15 residues. CDR3 sequence (DNA): TGCAGTGCAAACAGGGTCTCGAGCTCCTACAATGAGCAGTTCTTC. Translated, it gives CSANRVSSSYNEQFF.

The chain links TRBV7-2 to TRBJ2-1; 12 bases are a match to TRBD2. The J segment lost 2 bases and the V segment lost 7 bases, leaving 3 bases of the junction unmatched. This CDR3 is 15 amino acids long. CDR1 and CDR2 from the germline V gene are SGHTA and FQGNSA. CDR3 in DNA: TGTGCCAGCATCCGGACTAGCGGGGCCTACAATGAGCAGTTCTTC. Protein sequence: CASIRTSGAYNEQFF.

The V call is TRBV28, the J call TRBJ2-1; possibly TRBD1 for D (6 bases). The CDR3 runs 15 residues. Germline V lookup: CDR1 MDHEN, CDR2 SYDVKM. Deletions cut 7 bases from V and 8 bases from J, with 21 bases between. This chain's CDR3 is CASTRAGPGVDEQFF. CDR3 coding DNA: TGTGCCAGCACCCGGGCAGGGCCAGGGGTAGATGAGCAGTTCTTC.

The chain links TRBV27 to TRBJ2-3; 10 nucleotides agree with TRBD2. The CDR3 is 18 amino acids. The ends lost 5 bases at V and 0 bases at J; junction bases unmatched: 11. Looked up from germline, CDR1 is MNHEY and CDR2 is SMNVEV (reference sequence). For the CDR3, the DNA is TGTGCCAGCAGTCCGCAGCGGGGGGGATTTTCTAGCACAGATACGCAGTATTTT. This translates into CASSPQRGGFSSTDTQYF.

This chain links TRBV20-1 with TRBJ1-5, with unresolved D. There are 13 residues in the CDR3. CDR1 DFQATT and CDR2 SNEGSKA come from the germline V gene (reference sequence). With 8 bases removed from V and 2 bases from J, the gap between germline ends came to 13 bases. Here the CDR3 reads CSLWRRGNQPQHF. In DNA form, the CDR3 reads TGCAGTCTCTGGCGTAGAGGCAATCAGCCCCAGCATTTT.

This chain joins TRBV2 and TRBJ2-7, with D perhaps matching TRBD1 (6 bases). Germline values: CDR1 SNHLY, CDR2 FYNNEI. CDR3 length equals 13 residues. Trimming removed 8 bases at V and 0 bases at J, with 11 bases between. The CDR3 protein is CASGRDTSYEQYF. In DNA, the CDR3 is TGTGCCAGCGGACGGGACACCTCCTACGAGCAGTACTTC.

This chain links TRBV25-1 with TRBJ2-5; 8 bases fit TRBD1. From germline, CDR1 is MGHDK and CDR2 SYGVNS. The CDR3 sequence is 15 residues long. V lost 4 bases to trimming and J lost 4 bases; unmatched junction nucleotides: 8. CDR3 loop: CASSVGDRRGETQYF. For the CDR3, the DNA is TGTGCCAGCAGTGTCGGGGACAGGAGGGGAGAGACCCAGTACTTC.

The genes are TRBV30 and TRBJ1-4; tentatively, D is TRBD1 (5 bases). Germline CDR1 reads GTSNPN; CDR2 reads SVGIG (reference sequence). The CDR3 length is 14 residues. Trimming shortened V by 5 bases and J by 5 bases, and 15 bases separated the two germline ends. DNA for the CDR3: TGTGCCTGGGCCCGGGACGGCCAGAATGAAAAACTGTTTTTT. Protein sequence: CAWARDGQNEKLFF.

The sample holds a few counts of this clonotype. The CDR3 sequence is CASSLAGHSGNTIYF. The DNA for the CDR3 is TGTGCCAGCAGTTTGGCCGGGCACTCTGGAAACACCATATATTTT. The chain employs TRBV12-3 or TRBV12-4 and TRBJ1-3; D is ambiguous. Deletions cut 3 bases from V and 0 bases from J, with 9 bases between. CDR3 size: 15 residues.